This T cell receptor beta chain was sequenced in a study of metastatic and nonmetastatic thyroid tumors. Overall study: Samples came from malignant and benign thyroid patients, and repertoires were compared across blood and tumor or nodule tissue.

At least ten counts were recorded for this clone. Antigen specificity is unknown. The length of the CDR3 is 14 residues. CDR1 is SGHTA and CDR2 is FQGTGA in the germline V gene. Trimming removed 5 bases from V and 4 bases from J; junction bases left unmatched: 4. Study-level points and caveats: Significantly greater TCR beta diversity was reportedly found in malignant thyroid tumors than in benign nodules (in blood and tumor).

Until they underwent thyroid surgery, no patient had received any treatment. Original handling: The authors used CDR3 differences across clinicopathological groups to build a distant-metastasis classifier for papillary thyroid cancer. TCRdb used MiXCR to call clones anew from the PCR reads. TCRdb, rather than the study authors, made the V and J calls. This table has 30,000 or so clones, 25% to 35% appearing once. V gene TRBV7-3 combines with J gene TRBJ2-5; 10 bases map to TRBD2. The origin of this receptor is a female donor with papillary thyroid cancer or a benign thyroid nodule (not recorded which). Some clones in this sample may be carry-over from other donors' samples. Sequencing was carried out using blood. DNA for the CDR3: TGTGCCAGCAGCATATTAGCGGGGGGAGAGACCCAGTACTTC. Protein product: CASSILAGGETQYF. Together with reference TRBV7-3 and TRBJ2-5, the CDR3 gives the full variable domain: GAGVSQTPSNKVTEKGKYVELRCDPISGHTALYWYRQSLGQGPEFLIYFQGTGAADDSGLPNDRFFAVRPEGSVSTLKIQRTERGDSAVYLCASSILAGGETQYFGPGTRLLVL.